The rows below give T cell receptor beta chains drawn from one sample of a study of breast tumors, draining lymph nodes, adjacent tissues. TCRdb re-derived calls from the multiplex PCR reads in MiXCR, one entry per CDR3 protein. Of about 130,000 distinct CDR3 sequences in the sample, about 20% are singletons; the top ten hold over 2%. The specimen was axillary lymph node tissue. The receptors derive from a female donor with breast cancer. Some clones in this sample may be carry-over from other donors' samples. Both conserved end residues are part of each CDR3. The D gene is left open where the match is weak. Only some rows state a clone size, as once, few, many or a class for expanded clones.

v_gene	d_gene	j_gene	abundance	CDR3aa	CDR3nt
TRBV7-3	-	TRBJ2-2	many	CATSEGRHTGELFF	TGTGCCACCTCCGAGGGCAGACACACCGGGGAGCTGTTTTTT
TRBV12-3/TRBV12-4	TRBD2	TRBJ2-3	many	CASSSSIAGYTQYF	TGTGCCAGCAGTTCGTCGATAGCGGGATATACGCAGTATTTT
TRBV6-1	-	TRBJ2-5	many	CASIRMLGGETQYF	TGTGCCAGCATACGTATGCTAGGAGGGGAGACCCAGTACTTC
TRBV20-1	TRBD2	TRBJ2-1	many	CSAHRLAGVAVEQFF	TGCAGTGCTCATAGACTAGCGGGAGTGGCTGTTGAGCAGTTCTTC
TRBV3-1	-	TRBJ2-1	many	CASSQGGSEQFF	TGTGCCAGCAGCCAAGGGGGGAGTGAGCAGTTCTTC
TRBV28	TRBD1	TRBJ2-6	-	CASSAGTGRLMGANVLTF	TGTGCCAGCAGTGCCGGGACAGGGCGCCTAATGGGGGCCAACGTCCTGACTTTC
TRBV28	TRBD2	TRBJ2-7	few	CASSRGGGGRSSYEQYF	TGTGCCAGCAGCCGTGGGGGCGGGGGGAGAAGCTCCTACGAGCAGTACTTC
TRBV7-4	TRBD1	TRBJ1-5	-	CASRCTGQGRNQPQHF	TGTGCCAGCAGGTGCACGGGACAGGGTCGGAATCAGCCCCAGCATTTT
TRBV6-5	-	TRBJ1-6	many	CASSYMGLQSSPLHF	TGTGCCAGCAGTTACATGGGACTGCAAAGTTCACCCCTCCACTTT
TRBV12-3/TRBV12-4	TRBD2	TRBJ2-1	many	CASSFMWEGLPYNEQFF	TGTGCCAGCAGTTTCATGTGGGAGGGCCTTCCCTACAATGAGCAGTTCTTC
TRBV7-2	TRBD2	TRBJ2-3	many	CASSLGGGTSGRTDTQYF	TGTGCCAGCAGCTTAGGAGGCGGGACTAGCGGTCGCACAGATACGCAGTATTTT
TRBV20-1	TRBD1	TRBJ1-4	many	CSAPTGIMDEKLFF	TGCAGTGCCCCGACAGGGATTATGGATGAAAAACTGTTTTTT
TRBV5-1	-	TRBJ2-2	many	CASSLSGTQTGELFF	TGCGCCAGCAGCTTATCCGGGACACAGACCGGGGAGCTGTTTTTT
TRBV28	-	TRBJ2-2	-	CASRLAGTGELFF	TGTGCCAGCCGGCTCGCCGGCACCGGGGAGCTGTTTTTT
TRBV20-1	-	TRBJ2-1	many	CSARGVRRGEQFF	TGCAGTGCTAGAGGAGTGAGAAGGGGTGAGCAGTTCTTC
TRBV2	-	TRBJ1-6	many	CASRQGDSPLHF	TGTGCCAGCAGGCAGGGTGATTCACCCCTCCACTTT
TRBV7-8	-	TRBJ1-5	many	CASSLEQNQPQHF	TGTGCCAGCAGCTTAGAACAAAATCAGCCCCAGCATTTT
TRBV30	TRBD1	TRBJ1-5	many	CAWSVGTGGWGQPQHF	TGTGCCTGGAGTGTTGGGACAGGGGGCTGGGGTCAGCCCCAGCATTTT
TRBV28	-	TRBJ2-7	few	CASSLWLGTTYEQYF	TGTGCCAGCAGTTTATGGTTAGGAACTACCTACGAGCAGTACTTC
TRBV29-1	-	TRBJ2-7	many	CSVEDLAGSSYEQYF	TGCAGCGTTGAAGATTTGGCAGGTTCCTCCTACGAGCAGTACTTC
TRBV12-3/TRBV12-4	TRBD1	TRBJ1-3	many	CASRKGQTYNTIYF	TGTGCCAGCAGGAAGGGACAGACGTATAACACCATATATTTT
TRBV6-4	TRBD2	TRBJ2-7	many	CANEPSTKRLAGAYEQYF	TGTGCCAACGAACCTTCAACGAAAAGACTAGCGGGAGCCTACGAGCAGTACTTC
TRBV12-3/TRBV12-4	TRBD1	TRBJ2-3	many	CASSRTGPTDTQYF	TGTGCCAGCAGTCGGACAGGGCCCACAGATACGCAGTATTTT
TRBV27	-	TRBJ1-2	-	CASSLQGPPGSTF	TGTGCCAGCAGTTTACAAGGGCCTCCTGGGTCCACCTTC
TRBV30	TRBD1	TRBJ2-2	-	CAWAPTGVHTGELFF	TGTGCCTGGGCCCCCACAGGGGTGCACACCGGGGAGCTGTTTTTT
TRBV6-4	-	TRBJ1-2	many	CASSDGLGGDGYTF	TGTGCCAGCAGTGACGGGCTGGGAGGGGATGGCTACACCTTC
TRBV9	-	TRBJ1-2	many	CASSATLNYNYGYTF	TGTGCCAGCAGCGCGACCCTGAATTATAACTATGGCTACACCTTC
TRBV2	-	TRBJ1-6	many	CASSPGPGYNSPLHF	TGTGCCAGCAGTCCCGGTCCCGGTTATAATTCACCCCTCCACTTT
TRBV28	-	TRBJ2-7	many	CASSDRGEQYF	TGTGCCAGCAGTGATAGAGGGGAGCAGTACTTC
TRBV25-1	-	TRBJ1-5	-	CASSEWKMGCNQPQHF	TGTGCCAGCAGTGAATGGAAGATGGGGTGCAATCAGCCCCAGCATTTT
TRBV20-1	TRBD2	TRBJ2-5	many	CSPANGLAGRAGETQYF	TGCAGTCCTGCCAACGGACTAGCGGGGAGGGCAGGGGAGACCCAGTACTTC
TRBV7-8	TRBD1	TRBJ2-4	-	CASSPGGTYSGNIQYF	TGTGCCAGCAGTCCAGGGGGCACCTATTCGGGAAACATTCAGTACTTC
TRBV7-8	-	TRBJ2-7	-	CANSPNREWSYGQYF	TGTGCCAACAGCCCAAACAGGGAGTGGTCCTACGGGCAGTACTTC
TRBV5-8	-	TRBJ1-3	many	CASSQMQVPGNTIYF	TGTGCCAGCAGCCAAATGCAGGTTCCTGGAAACACCATATATTTT
TRBV27	-	TRBJ2-1	few	CASSFPGEGFHPDYNEQFF	TGTGCCAGCAGTTTTCCGGGAGAGGGGTTCCATCCCGACTACAATGAGCAGTTCTTC
TRBV11-2	-	TRBJ1-4	-	CASSPFGGSNEKLFF	TGTGCCAGCAGCCCATTTGGGGGGAGTAATGAAAAACTGTTTTTT
TRBV7-6	-	TRBJ2-7	many	CASSAGQLTYEQYF	TGTGCCAGCAGCGCCGGACAGTTGACGTACGAGCAGTACTTC
TRBV6-5	TRBD2	TRBJ2-1	many	CASGPRTSGKISYNEQFF	TGTGCCAGCGGACCTCGGACTAGCGGCAAAATCTCCTACAATGAGCAGTTCTTC
TRBV10-3	TRBD1	TRBJ2-7	many	CAIRGTGTSYEQYF	TGTGCCATCAGAGGGACAGGGACGTCCTACGAGCAGTACTTC
TRBV5-6	-	TRBJ1-2	-	CASSLGAGFKSYGYTF	TGTGCCAGCAGCTTGGGGGCAGGGTTTAAAAGCTATGGCTACACCTTC
TRBV6-6	-	TRBJ2-3	many	CASTTGGDTQYF	TGTGCCAGCACCACCGGGGGCGATACGCAGTATTTT
TRBV29-1	-	TRBJ2-7	many	CSVDGPSYEQYF	TGCAGCGTTGACGGGCCCTCCTACGAGCAGTACTTC
TRBV3-1	-	TRBJ2-7	few	CASSQDPGENYEQYF	TGTGCCAGCAGCCAAGACCCCGGGGAGAACTACGAGCAGTACTTC
TRBV4-1	TRBD1	TRBJ2-1	-	CASSQVGEKGAYNEQFF	TGCGCCAGCAGCCAAGTGGGGGAAAAGGGGGCATACAATGAGCAGTTCTTC
TRBV6-2/TRBV6-3	-	TRBJ2-1	many	CASSYTTRFQFF	TGTGCCAGCAGTTACACAACAAGGTTCCAGTTCTTC
TRBV27	TRBD1	TRBJ1-2	-	CASTKLGQDYGYTF	TGTGCCAGCACCAAGCTGGGACAGGACTATGGCTACACCTTC
TRBV12-3/TRBV12-4	TRBD1	TRBJ2-5	many	CASANWGQGAETQYF	TGTGCCAGCGCAAACTGGGGACAGGGGGCAGAGACCCAGTACTTC
TRBV6-5	TRBD1	TRBJ2-1	many	CASSPGQGLNNEQFF	TGTGCCAGCAGCCCCGGACAGGGGCTTAACAATGAGCAGTTCTTC
TRBV4-1	TRBD2	TRBJ2-1	many	CASSQFGLESYNEQFF	TGCGCCAGCAGCCAATTTGGACTAGAGTCCTACAATGAGCAGTTCTTC
TRBV28	-	TRBJ2-7	few	CASSVPGSADRSYEQYF	TGTGCCAGCAGCGTCCCGGGTTCCGCGGACCGCTCCTACGAGCAGTACTTC
TRBV6-5	-	TRBJ2-3	many	CASRPWRLRSTDTQYF	TGTGCCAGCAGGCCGTGGAGGTTGAGGAGCACAGATACGCAGTATTTT
TRBV6-1	TRBD1	TRBJ1-2	few	CASSWDRAGGYTF	TGTGCCAGCAGTTGGGACAGGGCCGGGGGCTACACCTTC
TRBV11-1	TRBD2	TRBJ2-1	many	CASSARGLAAYSSYNEQFF	TGTGCCAGCAGCGCGAGGGGACTAGCGGCCTATAGCTCCTACAATGAGCAGTTCTTC
TRBV19	-	TRBJ1-2	many	CASKWGIRSNYGYTF	TGTGCCAGTAAGTGGGGGATCCGATCTAACTATGGCTACACCTTC
TRBV2	TRBD1	TRBJ1-3	many	CASSSSGGTIYF	TGTGCCAGCAGTTCTTCAGGGGGCACCATATATTTT
TRBV6-5	-	TRBJ2-5	-	CASSRTFSELETQYF	TGTGCCAGCAGTAGAACTTTTTCGGAGCTAGAGACCCAGTACTTC
TRBV20-1	TRBD2	TRBJ2-7	many	CSARGGRALSREQYF	TGCAGTGCTAGAGGCGGGAGGGCCCTATCTCGCGAGCAGTACTTC